Listed below are T cell receptor beta chains from one sample, sequenced in a study of T-cell reconstitution after alpha-beta-depleted transplantation in children. TCRdb ran MiXCR on the PCR reads and lists one entry per CDR3 protein. The table records around 94,000 distinct CDR3 sequences, approximately 6% of them present only once. Sequencing used PBMCs, mostly from graft donor cells, obtained 60 days after TCRalphabeta/CD19-depleted stem cell transplant. The receptors derive from a female patient between 2 and 15 years old who had a stem cell transplant for Fanconi anemia, so the T cells may come from the graft donor. The CDR3 runs from the conserved cysteine through the conserved F or W. A clone size is listed for some rows: how often the clone was seen (once, few, many), or a class if it is expanded.

abundance	v_gene	j_gene	len	CDR3aa
many	TRBV10-3	TRBJ2-5	14	CAISELGPGETQYF
many	TRBV10-2	TRBJ2-7	12	CASSLFSYEQYF
.	TRBV29-1	TRBJ2-7	13	CSAVDRGGFEQYF
.	TRBV5-6	TRBJ2-4	14	CASSYTDHKNIQYF
few	TRBV28	TRBJ1-2	14	CASSLPDGVYGYTF
many	TRBV29-1	TRBJ2-5	12	CSATGGQETQYF
many	TRBV4-1	TRBJ1-6	17	CASSPIEGWSYNSPLHF
many	TRBV5-1	TRBJ2-5	13	CASSLERKETQYF
many	TRBV28	TRBJ2-7	12	CASSYPPSEQYF
many	TRBV20-1	TRBJ2-1	11	CSVPAYNEQFF
.	TRBV5-1	TRBJ1-6	17	CASSPGHLRTYNSPLHF
many	TRBV29-1	TRBJ2-1	13	CSVVEDRANEQFF
many	TRBV9	TRBJ2-1	15	CASSGLAGAGNEQFF
few	TRBV28	TRBJ2-2	15	CAIENGRARTGELFF
.	TRBV2	TRBJ2-3	18	CASRPPHRDRDHSDTQYF
.	TRBV28	TRBJ2-7	16	CASSSPTLAGGREQYF
many	TRBV12-3/TRBV12-4	TRBJ2-1	16	CASSRRTGWSHNEQFF
few	TRBV20-1	TRBJ2-2	12	CSARGLSGELFF
few	TRBV10-2	TRBJ2-7	14	CASSAWEESYEQYF
.	TRBV7-9	TRBJ2-2	17	CASSTKPHPGRTGELFF
few	TRBV28	TRBJ2-1	14	CASKSGGRGNEQFF
many	TRBV15	TRBJ2-1	19	CATSRGTGAPLLSLNEQFF
few	TRBV20-1	TRBJ2-1	16	CSASIGLSAGWNEQFF
many	TRBV25-1	TRBJ2-3	14	CASSHNAGPDTQYF
.	TRBV24-1	TRBJ2-5	15	CATSDPGQGGKTQYF
many	TRBV7-8	TRBJ2-2	18	CASSLFPRQGANTGELFF
many	TRBV6-2/TRBV6-3	TRBJ2-5	15	CASRDSGGTQETQYF
many	TRBV29-1	TRBJ2-5	13	CSVEGLYQETQYF
many	TRBV12-3/TRBV12-4	TRBJ1-4	14	CASSLSGGGEKLFF
many	TRBV12-3/TRBV12-4	TRBJ2-5	15	CASSPRDRVQETQYF
few	TRBV7-3	TRBJ1-6	15	CASSLRKGGNSPLHF
.	TRBV2	TRBJ2-7	13	CASWGQDPYEQYF
many	TRBV27	TRBJ2-7	17	CASSLRNRGGGSYEQYF
many	TRBV4-2	TRBJ2-2	15	CASSLSGENTGELFF
few	TRBV19	TRBJ1-4	12	CASRVANEKLFF
.	TRBV20-1	TRBJ1-6	11	CSAGKNSPLHF
.	TRBV18	TRBJ2-4	16	CASSPLAVLDKNIQYF
.	TRBV7-3	TRBJ2-1	17	CASSLVGGAGGYNEQFF
.	TRBV28	TRBJ1-1	12	CASKEGLTEAFF
many	TRBV20-1	TRBJ2-1	14	CSAPNRLAYNEQFF
few	TRBV4-2	TRBJ2-7	16	CASSHLAGEGPYEQYF
many	TRBV20-1	TRBJ1-1	15	CSARERTGANTEAFF
many	TRBV5-1	TRBJ2-7	12	CASSTTGNEQYF
few	TRBV28	TRBJ2-3	16	CASRRVGGGASDTQYF
many	TRBV9	TRBJ2-2	16	CASSVGSSAVIGELFF
.	TRBV5-1	TRBJ1-1	15	CASSSRTGDKGEAFF
many	TRBV5-1	TRBJ2-2	15	CASSLGDLNTGELFF
few	TRBV15	TRBJ2-7	15	CATSRGGLAPYEQYF
many	TRBV5-1	TRBJ2-7	15	CASSPQTGGVYEQYF
few	TRBV19	TRBJ2-1	13	CASSIYGSREQFF
.	TRBV7-3	TRBJ2-5	17	CASSLSGLAGAGETQYF
.	TRBV20-1	TRBJ2-2	14	CSARTGSNTGELFF
few	TRBV29-1	TRBJ2-5	14	CSVVGTGGRGAQYF
many	TRBV5-1	TRBJ2-7	14	CASSLALAGGGQYF
many	TRBV6-1	TRBJ2-2	18	CASSEAFYRIANTGELFF
many	TRBV12-3/TRBV12-4	TRBJ1-1	16	CASSLARDRGDTEAFF
many	TRBV9	TRBJ2-7	15	CASSVDGSSSYEQYF